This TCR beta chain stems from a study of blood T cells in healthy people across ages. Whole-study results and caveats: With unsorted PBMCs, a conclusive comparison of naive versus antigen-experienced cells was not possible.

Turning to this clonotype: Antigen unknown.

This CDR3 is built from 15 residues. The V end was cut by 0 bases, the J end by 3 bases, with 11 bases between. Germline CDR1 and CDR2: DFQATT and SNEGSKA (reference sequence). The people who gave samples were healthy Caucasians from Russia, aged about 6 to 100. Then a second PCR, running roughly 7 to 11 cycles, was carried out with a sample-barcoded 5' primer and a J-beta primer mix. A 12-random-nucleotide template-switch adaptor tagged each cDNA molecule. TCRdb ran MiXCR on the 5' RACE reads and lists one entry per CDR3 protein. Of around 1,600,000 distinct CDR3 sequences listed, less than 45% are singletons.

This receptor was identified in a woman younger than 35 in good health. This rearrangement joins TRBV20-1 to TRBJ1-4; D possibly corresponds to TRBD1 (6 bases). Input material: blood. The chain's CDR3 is CSARDPGGSNEKLFF. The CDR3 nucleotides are TGCAGTGCTAGAGATCCCGGGGGCTCTAATGAAAAACTGTTTTTT.